The sequence of this TCR beta chain was determined in a study of blood T cell repertoires in COVID-19. Study details: The United States, Italy and Spain were the sources of the acute and convalescent COVID-19 samples. T cells, B-cell-depleted T cells, or PBMCs provided the cDNA or gDNA that served as material.

Authors' methods: Quantification of nucleated cells was approximated via reference gene primer amplification. The method was immunoSEQ multiplex PCR; TCRdb's version includes in-frame clones alone and lacks a portion of them. The V and J calls and clone size were taken over from that table, and D and trimming were inferred from the DNA. Here the sample spans 90,000 to 140,000 clones, approximately 76% being singletons. This clone came up once. Trimming took 5 bases from V and 6 from J, leaving 16 bases between them. The CDR3 length is 13 residues. Germline CDR1 SQVTM, CDR2 ANQGSEA. The TCR sequence derives from a woman aged 70-85 years with acute or convalescent COVID-19. Specimen: peripheral blood. V and J are TRBV29-1 and TRBJ1-2; no clear D gene. CDR3 amino acids: CSVRGPLENGYTF. CDR3 DNA: TGCAGCGTTCGGGGTCCACTTGAGAATGGCTACACCTTC.